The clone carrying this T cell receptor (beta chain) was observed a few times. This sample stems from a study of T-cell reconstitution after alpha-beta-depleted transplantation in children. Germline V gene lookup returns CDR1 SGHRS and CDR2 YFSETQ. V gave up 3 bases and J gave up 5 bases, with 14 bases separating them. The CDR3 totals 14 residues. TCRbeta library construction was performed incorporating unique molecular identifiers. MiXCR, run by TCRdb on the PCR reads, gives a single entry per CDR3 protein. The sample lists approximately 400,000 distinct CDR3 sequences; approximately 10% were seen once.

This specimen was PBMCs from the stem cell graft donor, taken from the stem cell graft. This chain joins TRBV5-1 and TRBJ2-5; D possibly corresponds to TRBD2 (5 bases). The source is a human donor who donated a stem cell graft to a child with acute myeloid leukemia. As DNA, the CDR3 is TGCGCCAGCAGCTCCGGGGTACCCGGGGAGACCCAGTACTTC. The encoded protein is CASSSGVPGETQYF.